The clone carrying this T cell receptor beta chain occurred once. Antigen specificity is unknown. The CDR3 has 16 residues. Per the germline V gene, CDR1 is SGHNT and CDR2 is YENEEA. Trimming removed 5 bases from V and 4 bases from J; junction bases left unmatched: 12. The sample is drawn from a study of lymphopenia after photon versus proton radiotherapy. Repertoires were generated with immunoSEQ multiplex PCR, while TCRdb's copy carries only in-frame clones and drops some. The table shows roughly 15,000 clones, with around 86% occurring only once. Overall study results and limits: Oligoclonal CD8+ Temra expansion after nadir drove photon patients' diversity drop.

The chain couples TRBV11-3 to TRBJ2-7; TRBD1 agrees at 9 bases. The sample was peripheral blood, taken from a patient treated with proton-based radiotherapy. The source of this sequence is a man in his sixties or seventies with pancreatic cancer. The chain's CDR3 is CASSHARGTGWYEQYF. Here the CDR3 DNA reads TGTGCCAGCAGCCACGCGAGGGGGACAGGGTGGTACGAGCAGTACTTC.